Below, 21 T cell receptor beta chains from the same sample are listed, as sequenced in a study of regulatory T cells in long-lasting Graves disease. Time point given: newly diagnosed GD, antithyroid drugs for less than 3 months. Extracted PBMC RNA gave rise to the TCR library. Building the TCR beta libraries relied on iRepertoire HTBI primers, and CDR3 regions underwent Arm-PCR. TCRdb re-called the multiplex PCR reads with MiXCR, one entry per CDR3 protein. The sample holds about 470,000 distinct CDR3 sequences, 15% to 20% seen once. These data also formed part of another study, on T cells in Graves' hyperthyroidism and ophthalmopathy.

The sample in question was peripheral blood mononuclear cells (PBMCs), obtained at new diagnosis, from a patient treated with antithyroid drugs. The receptors shown here come from a man aged 35-49 years with Graves disease.

On this clonotype: The CDR3 does not close with the conserved phenylalanine or tryptophan, likely indicating a read error. The chain uses TRBV5-5 and TRBJ1-1; D is unclear. Per germline, CDR1 SGHKS and CDR2 YYEKEE (reference sequence). V lost 0 bases to trimming and J lost 1 base, with 7 bases between them. CDR3 length equals 14 residues. The CDR3 spells CASSLEPGNTEAFC. In nucleotides, the CDR3 is TGTGCCAGCAGCTTGGAGCCAGGGAACACTGAAGCTTTCTGT.

The table lists this clonotype with many counts. The gene calls are TRBV27 and TRBJ2-7; D is unclear. Trimming removed 2 bases from V and 2 bases from J, with 22 bases in between. This CDR3 has 18 amino acids. Germline CDR1 reads MNHEY; CDR2 reads SMNVEV (reference sequence). The DNA for the CDR3 is TGTGCCAGCAGTTTAAAGTGGGTGAGTGGCGCCCTTACCTACGAGCAGTACTTC. Protein product: CASSLKWVSGALTYEQYF.

About this clonotype itself: At one boundary the junction diverges from the germline segment, which might be a read error. The V gene is TRBV20-1, the J gene TRBJ1-2; a weak D match, TRBD1 (5 bases). The V gene's germline CDR1 is DFQATT and CDR2 SNEGSKA (reference sequence). There are 15 residues in the CDR3. The CDR3 region is CSARVATVTNYGYAF. The CDR3 nucleotides are TGCAGTGCTAGAGTAGCGACAGTAACTAACTATGGCTACGCCTTC.

This clonotype was counted only a few times. The junction differs from germline at one of its ends, possibly a read error. This chain joins TRBV2 and TRBJ2-7; 9 bases align to TRBD1. CDR3 size: 15 residues. From germline, CDR1 is SNHLY and CDR2 FYNNEI. In DNA, the CDR3 is TGTGCCAGCAGCGAAGAGGGGACAGGGACCTACGAGCAGTACTTC. Its translation: CASSEEGTGTYEQYF.

In this sample, this clonotype turned up many times. The rearrangement uses TRBV18 and TRBJ2-3; 8 positions match TRBD2. The V and J ends lost 5 bases and 0 bases, in that order; junction bases with no gene match: 10. The CDR3 covers 17 residues. The germline V gene encodes CDR1 KGHSH and CDR2 LQKENI. CDR3 amino acids: CASSSTVQRESTDTQYF. Here the CDR3 DNA reads TGTGCCAGCTCAAGCACGGTTCAGCGGGAGAGCACAGATACGCAGTATTTT.

This CDR3 reads CASSSGTGFDLSPLHF. The CDR3 DNA is TGTGCCAGCAGCTCCGGGACAGGGTTCGACCTCTCACCCCTCCACTTT. V is TRBV5-6 and J is TRBJ1-6, with TRBD1 matching 9 bases. From germline, CDR1 is SGHDT and CDR2 YYEEEE. The CDR3 has 16 amino acids. The ends lost 3 bases at V and 10 bases at J; junction bases unmatched: 11.

This clonotype was observed a few times. The chain has TRBV24-1 and TRBJ2-3; TRBD1 or TRBD2 may be the D gene (5 bases each). Judging by the DNA end, TRBJ2-7 fits better; the J call may be wrong. Germline V lookup: CDR1 KGHDR, CDR2 SFDVKD. The CDR3 is made up of 15 amino acids. CDR3 nucleotides: TGTGCCACCAGTGATTCCCGGACAAGGGCGGGCGAGCAGTACTTC. Translation: CATSDSRTRAGEQYF.

This clonotype appeared many times. V is TRBV12-3 or TRBV12-4 and J is TRBJ1-4; D might be TRBD1 (6 bases). This CDR3 contains 15 residues. V was clipped by 4 bases and J by 0 bases, with 9 bases between them. As DNA, the CDR3 is TGTGCCAGCAGTTCAGGGGATGCAACTAATGAAAAACTGTTTTTT. Translated, it gives CASSSGDATNEKLFF.

This clonotype was observed at least ten times. The rearrangement uses TRBV28 and TRBJ2-1, with a tentative D call TRBD2 (6 bases). Germline loops: CDR1 MDHEN, CDR2 SYDVKM. With 4 bases removed from V and 12 bases from J, the gap between germline ends came to 19 bases. This CDR3 is built from 14 residues. CDR3 protein: CASSWNGRGDGQFF. The CDR3 nucleotides are TGTGCCAGCAGTTGGAACGGGAGAGGGGACGGGCAGTTCTTC.

This clonotype was found many times. The chain links TRBV11-2 to TRBJ2-1; 12 nucleotides line up with TRBD2. Losses at the gene ends were 8 bases for V and 4 bases for J; bases not matched to a gene: 9. This CDR3 region has 16 residues. Looked up from germline, CDR1 is SGHAT and CDR2 is FQNNGV. The DNA for the CDR3 is TGTGCCAGCTCACCACGGACTAGCGGGACGTACAATGAGCAGTTCTTC. It specifies CASSPRTSGTYNEQFF.

The chain has TRBV28 and TRBJ1-5, with D unresolved. From germline, CDR1 is MDHEN and CDR2 SYDVKM. Trimming took off 5 bases at V and 4 bases at J, with 6 bases between the two ends. The length of the CDR3 is 12 residues. This CDR3 reads CASSPINQPQHF. Written as DNA, the CDR3 is TGTGCCAGCAGTCCCATAAATCAGCCCCAGCATTTT. Variable domain in full (rest from reference TRBV28 and TRBJ1-5): DVKVTQSSRYLVKRTGEKVFLECVQDMDHENMFWYRQDPGLGLRLIYFSYDVKMKEKGDIPEGYSVSREKKERFSLILESASTNQTSMYLCASSPINQPQHFGDGTRLSIL.

This clonotype occurred many times. The chain combines TRBV20-1 with TRBJ2-7, with D tentatively TRBD2 (7 bases). The CDR3 totals 14 residues. Germline values: CDR1 DFQATT, CDR2 SNEGSKA (reference sequence). Trimming left V 4 bases short and J 2 bases short, with 15 bases between. DNA for the CDR3: TGCAGTGCTACGGGCAGGGAGGGGGCCTACGAGCAGTACTTC. Translation gives CSATGREGAYEQYF.

The V and J genes are TRBV29-1 and TRBJ2-1, with D tentatively TRBD2 (6 bases). The CDR3 sequence is 10 residues long. CDR1 and CDR2 from the germline V gene are SQVTM and ANQGSEA. Trimming left V 8 bases short and J 9 bases short, with 11 bases between. DNA of the CDR3: TGCAGCTTGCGGGAAGGTGAGCAGTTCTTC. The encoded protein is CSLREGEQFF.

This clonotype was counted only a few times. The chain's CDR3 is CASSYLILSGRVHNEQFF. CDR3 nucleotides: TGTGCCAGCAGCTACCTGATTCTTAGCGGGAGGGTCCACAATGAGCAGTTCTTC. The chain employs TRBV11-3 and TRBJ2-1; 11 bases are a match to TRBD2. Per germline, CDR1 SGHNT and CDR2 YENEEA. The CDR3 is 18 amino acids. After removal of 4 bases from V and 5 bases from J, the junction contained 13 bases not matched to a gene.

This clonotype was detected ten times or more. CDR3 in amino acids: CATRTGNQPQHF. The CDR3, as DNA: TGTGCCACCAGAACAGGGAATCAGCCCCAGCATTTT. The V and J genes are TRBV15 and TRBJ1-5; D possibly corresponds to TRBD1 (6 bases). The germline CDR1 and CDR2 sequences are LNHNV and YYDKDF (reference sequence). The CDR3 runs to 12 residues. V was shortened by 6 bases and J by 4 bases, with 7 bases between the two germline ends. Drawing the rest from reference TRBV15 and TRBJ1-5, the complete variable domain is DAMVIQNPRYQVTQFGKPVTLSCSQTLNHNVMYWYQQKSSQAPKLLFHYYDKDFNNEADTPDNFQSRRPNTSFCFLDIRSPGLGDTAMYLCATRTGNQPQHFGDGTRLSIL.

This clonotype was seen at least ten times. The rearrangement links TRBV11-2 to TRBJ2-1; no clear D. Deletions cut 5 bases from V and 9 bases from J, with 11 bases between. This CDR3 is 12 amino acids long. Germline V gene sequence: CDR1 SGHAT, CDR2 FQNNGV. DNA of the CDR3: TGTGCCAGCAGCCTTAACAAAGCTGAGCAGTTCTTC. Amino acid sequence: CASSLNKAEQFF.

This chain joins TRBV20-1 and TRBJ2-5, with 16 bases lining up with TRBD2. This CDR3 contains 12 residues. Germline-derived CDR1 and CDR2 are DFQATT and SNEGSKA (reference sequence). V lost 6 bases, J lost 9 bases, and 1 base stayed unmatched. The DNA of the CDR3 is TGCAGTGCGGGGACTAGCGGGAGGGCCCAGTACTTC. It is translated as CSAGTSGRAQYF.

This clonotype was seen a few times. The J gene is TRBJ1-1, the V gene TRBV10-2; no reliable D call. There are 13 residues in the CDR3. Germline V gene data show CDR1 as WSHSY and CDR2 as SAAADI. The V and J ends lost 3 bases and 7 bases respectively, with 12 bases between them. The CDR3 reads CASSDRVQIEAFF. CDR3 bases: TGCGCCAGCAGTGATCGGGTTCAGATTGAAGCTTTCTTT.

This clonotype has at least ten counts. The chain couples TRBV5-1 to TRBJ2-7, with a possible D match to TRBD2 (5 bases). Per germline, CDR1 SGHRS and CDR2 YFSETQ. The CDR3 sequence is 14 residues long. The V gene lost 5 bases and the J gene lost 0 bases, with 12 bases spanning the gap. CDR3 amino acids: CASRVSSGSYEQYF. The CDR3 DNA follows: TGCGCCAGCAGAGTTTCAAGCGGCTCCTACGAGCAGTACTTC. Together with reference TRBV5-1 and TRBJ2-7, the CDR3 gives the full variable domain: KAGVTQTPRYLIKTRGQQVTLSCSPISGHRSVSWYQQTPGQGLQFLFEYFSETQRNKGNFPGRFSGRQFSNSRSEMNVSTLELGDSALYLCASRVSSGSYEQYFGPGTRLTVT.

Comment on this clonotype: Given a much more abundant clone one base away, this may be a read error. This rearrangement joins TRBV3-1 to TRBJ2-1; TRBD1 is a possible D gene (5 bases). The V end was cut by 4 bases, the J end by 4 bases, with 17 bases between. The germline V gene has CDR1 LGHDT and CDR2 YNNKEL (reference sequence). The CDR3 sequence is 16 residues long. The CDR3 reads CASSLQSRAGYNEQFF. For the CDR3, the DNA is TGTGCCAGCAGCCTTCAGAGCAGGGCTGGGTACAATGAGCAGTTCTTC.

This clonotype was recorded many times. This chain connects TRBV28 to TRBJ1-1; D call uncertain. V lost 6 bases to trimming and J lost 1 base, with 12 bases between them. The CDR3 contains 14 residues. Per germline, CDR1 MDHEN and CDR2 SYDVKM. The CDR3: CASSRQLTNTEAFF. DNA for the CDR3: TGTGCCAGCAGCCGACAACTCACGAACACTGAAGCTTTCTTT.